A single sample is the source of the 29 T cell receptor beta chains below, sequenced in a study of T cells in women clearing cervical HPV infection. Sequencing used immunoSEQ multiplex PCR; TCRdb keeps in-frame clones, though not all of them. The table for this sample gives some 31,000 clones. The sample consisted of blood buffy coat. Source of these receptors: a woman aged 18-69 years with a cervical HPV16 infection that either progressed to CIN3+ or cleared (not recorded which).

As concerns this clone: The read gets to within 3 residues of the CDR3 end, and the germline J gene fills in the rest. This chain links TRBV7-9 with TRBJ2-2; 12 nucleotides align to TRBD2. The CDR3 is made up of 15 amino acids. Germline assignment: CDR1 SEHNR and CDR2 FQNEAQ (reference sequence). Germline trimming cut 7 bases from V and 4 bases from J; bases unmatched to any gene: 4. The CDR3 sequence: CASTLAGGSTGELFF. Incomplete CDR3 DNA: TGTGCCAGCACCCTAGCGGGGGGGAGCACCGGGGAG.

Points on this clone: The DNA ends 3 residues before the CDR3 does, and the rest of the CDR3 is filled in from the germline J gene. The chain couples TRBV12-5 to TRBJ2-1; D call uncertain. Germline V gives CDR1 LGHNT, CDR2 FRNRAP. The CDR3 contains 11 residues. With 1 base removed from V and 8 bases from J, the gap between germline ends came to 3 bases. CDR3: CASGLEDEQFF. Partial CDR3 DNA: TGTGCTAGTGGTTTGGAGGATGAG.

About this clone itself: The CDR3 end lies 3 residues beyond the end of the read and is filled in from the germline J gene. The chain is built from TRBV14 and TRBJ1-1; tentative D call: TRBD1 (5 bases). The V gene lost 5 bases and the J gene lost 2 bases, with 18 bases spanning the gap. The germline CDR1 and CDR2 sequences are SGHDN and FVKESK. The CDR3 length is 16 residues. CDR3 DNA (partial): TGTGCCAGCAGCACTCACCACACAGGACGTAACACTGAA. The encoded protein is CASSTHHTGRNTE. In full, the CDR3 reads CASSTHHTGRNTEAFF.

The covered CDR3 bases are TGCAGTGCTTGGGCTAGCGGGAGTAGCTACGAG. It translates to CSAWASGSSYE. The whole CDR3 sequence reads CSAWASGSSYEQYF. This chain links TRBV20-1 with TRBJ2-7; 10 bases line up with TRBD2. The observed sequence ends 3 residues before the CDR3 terminus, with the missing tail filled in from the germline J gene. The germline V gene encodes CDR1 DFQATT and CDR2 SNEGSKA (reference sequence). This CDR3 has 14 amino acids. V lost 5 bases, J lost 3 bases, and 7 bases stayed unmatched.

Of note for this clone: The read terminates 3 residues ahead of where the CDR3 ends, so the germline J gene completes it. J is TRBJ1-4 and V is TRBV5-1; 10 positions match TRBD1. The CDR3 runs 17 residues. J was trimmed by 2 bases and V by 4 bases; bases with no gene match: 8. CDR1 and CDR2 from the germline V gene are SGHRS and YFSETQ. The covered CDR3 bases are TGCGCCAGCAGCATTGGGGGACAGGGGTCGACTAATGAAAAA. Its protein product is CASSIGGQGSTNEK. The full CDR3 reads CASSIGGQGSTNEKLFF.

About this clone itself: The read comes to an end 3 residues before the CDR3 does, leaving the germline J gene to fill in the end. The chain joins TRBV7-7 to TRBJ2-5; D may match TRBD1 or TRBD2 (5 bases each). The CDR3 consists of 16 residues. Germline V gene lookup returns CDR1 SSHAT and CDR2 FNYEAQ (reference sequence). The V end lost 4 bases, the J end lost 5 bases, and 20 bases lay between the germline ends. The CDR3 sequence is CASSSSGIVSGETQYF. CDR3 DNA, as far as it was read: TGTGCCAGCAGCTCCTCCGGGATTGTTTCAGGGGAGACC.

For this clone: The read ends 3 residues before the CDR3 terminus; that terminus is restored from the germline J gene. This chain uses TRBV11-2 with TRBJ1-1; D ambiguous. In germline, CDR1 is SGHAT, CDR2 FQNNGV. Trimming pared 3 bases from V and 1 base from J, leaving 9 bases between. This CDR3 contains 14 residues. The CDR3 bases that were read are TGTGCCAGCAGCTTTTTACGGGGGAACACTGAA. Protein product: CASSFLRGNTE. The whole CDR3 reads CASSFLRGNTEAFF.

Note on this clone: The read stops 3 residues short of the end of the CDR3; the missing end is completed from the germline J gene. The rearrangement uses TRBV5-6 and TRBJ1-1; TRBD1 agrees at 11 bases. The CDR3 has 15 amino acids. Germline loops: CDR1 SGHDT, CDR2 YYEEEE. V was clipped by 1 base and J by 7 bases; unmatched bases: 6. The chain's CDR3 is CASSLIGQGANEAFF. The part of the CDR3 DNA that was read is TGTGCCAGCAGCTTGATAGGACAGGGGGCAAATGAA.

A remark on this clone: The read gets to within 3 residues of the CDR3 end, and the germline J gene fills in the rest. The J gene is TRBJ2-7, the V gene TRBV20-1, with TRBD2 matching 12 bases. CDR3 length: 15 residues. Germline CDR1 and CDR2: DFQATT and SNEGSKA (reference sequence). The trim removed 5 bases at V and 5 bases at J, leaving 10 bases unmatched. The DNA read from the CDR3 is TGCAGTGCTGCTAGCGGGGGGGCCTCTCGCCACGAG. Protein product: CSAASGGASRHE. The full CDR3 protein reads CSAASGGASRHEQYF.

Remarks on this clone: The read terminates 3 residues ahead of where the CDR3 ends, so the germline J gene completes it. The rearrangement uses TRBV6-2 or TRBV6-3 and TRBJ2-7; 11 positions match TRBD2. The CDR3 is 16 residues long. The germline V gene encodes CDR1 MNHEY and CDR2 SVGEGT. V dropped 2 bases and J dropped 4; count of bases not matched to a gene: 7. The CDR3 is CASSYRLAGGSYEQYF. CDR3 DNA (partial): TGTGCCAGCAGTTACCGGCTAGCGGGAGGATCATACGAG.

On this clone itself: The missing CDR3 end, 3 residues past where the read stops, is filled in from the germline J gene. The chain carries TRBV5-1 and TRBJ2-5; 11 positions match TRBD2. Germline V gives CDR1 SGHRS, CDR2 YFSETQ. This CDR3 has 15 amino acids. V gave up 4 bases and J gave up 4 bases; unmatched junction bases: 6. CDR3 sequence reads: CASSTLAGVIETQYF. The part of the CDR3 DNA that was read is TGCGCCAGCAGCACACTAGCGGGAGTCATAGAGACC.

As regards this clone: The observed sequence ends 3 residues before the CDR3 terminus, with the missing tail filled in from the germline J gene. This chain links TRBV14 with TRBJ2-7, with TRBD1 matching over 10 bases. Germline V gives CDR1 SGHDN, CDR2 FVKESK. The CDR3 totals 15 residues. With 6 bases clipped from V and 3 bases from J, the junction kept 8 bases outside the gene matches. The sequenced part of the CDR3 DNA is TGTGCCAGCAGTCGGGACAGGGGACCCAACTACGAG. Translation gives CASSRDRGPNYE. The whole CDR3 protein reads CASSRDRGPNYEQYF.

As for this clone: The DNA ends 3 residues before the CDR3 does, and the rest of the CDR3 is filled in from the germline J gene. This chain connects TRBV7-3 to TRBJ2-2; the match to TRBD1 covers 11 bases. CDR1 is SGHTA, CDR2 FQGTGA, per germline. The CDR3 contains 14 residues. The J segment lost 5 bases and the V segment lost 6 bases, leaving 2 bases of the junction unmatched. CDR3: CASRDRGLTGELFF. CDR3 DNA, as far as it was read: TGTGCCAGCAGGGACAGGGGGCTTACCGGGGAG. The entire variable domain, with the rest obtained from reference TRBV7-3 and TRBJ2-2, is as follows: GAGVSQTPSNKVTEKGKYVELRCDPISGHTALYWYRQSLGQGPEFLIYFQGTGAADDSGLPNDRFFAVRPEGSVSTLKIQRTERGDSAVYLCASRDRGLTGELFFGEGSRLTVL.

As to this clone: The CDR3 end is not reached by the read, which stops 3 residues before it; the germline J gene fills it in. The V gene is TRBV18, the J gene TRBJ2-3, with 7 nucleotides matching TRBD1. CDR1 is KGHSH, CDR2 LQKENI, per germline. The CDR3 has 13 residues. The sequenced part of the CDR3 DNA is TGTGCCAGCTCACCGGGCAGGGGACAGCCG. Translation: CASSPGRGQP. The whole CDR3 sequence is CASSPGRGQPQYF.

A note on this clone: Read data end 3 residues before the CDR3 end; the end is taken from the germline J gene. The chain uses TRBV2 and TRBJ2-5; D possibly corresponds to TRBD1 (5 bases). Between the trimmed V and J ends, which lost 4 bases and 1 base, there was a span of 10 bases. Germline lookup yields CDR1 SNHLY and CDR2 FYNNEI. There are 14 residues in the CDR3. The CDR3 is CASSVVRAQETQYF. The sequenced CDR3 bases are TGTGCCAGCAGTGTTGTCAGGGCCCAAGAGACC.

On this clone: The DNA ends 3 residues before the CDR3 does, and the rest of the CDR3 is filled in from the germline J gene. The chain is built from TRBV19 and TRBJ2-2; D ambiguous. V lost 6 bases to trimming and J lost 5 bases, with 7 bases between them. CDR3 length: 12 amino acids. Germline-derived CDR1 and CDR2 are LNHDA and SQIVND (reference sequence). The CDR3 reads CASRLLTGELFF. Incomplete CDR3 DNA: TGTGCCAGTAGGCTTCTAACCGGGGAG.

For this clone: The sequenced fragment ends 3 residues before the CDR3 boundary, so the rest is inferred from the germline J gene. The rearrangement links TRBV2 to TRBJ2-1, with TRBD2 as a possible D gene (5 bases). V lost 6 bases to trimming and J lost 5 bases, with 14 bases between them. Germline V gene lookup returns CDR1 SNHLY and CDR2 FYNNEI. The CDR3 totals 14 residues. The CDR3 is CASSGVSYDNEQFF. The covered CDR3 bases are TGTGCCAGCAGCGGGGTCTCCTACGACAATGAG.

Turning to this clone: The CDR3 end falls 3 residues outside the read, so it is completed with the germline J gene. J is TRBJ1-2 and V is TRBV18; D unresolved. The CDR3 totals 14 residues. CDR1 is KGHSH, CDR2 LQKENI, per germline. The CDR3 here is CASSMDFSSYDYTF. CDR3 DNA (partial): TGTGCCAGCTCAATGGACTTTTCCTCCTACGAC.

The covered CDR3 bases are TGTGCCAGCAGACTAGCTAGCACAGATACG. It codes for CASRLASTDT. The full-length CDR3 reads as CASRLASTDTQYF. The chain couples TRBV6-2 or TRBV6-3 to TRBJ2-3, with D possibly TRBD2 on 6 matching bases. The CDR3 end is not reached by the read, which stops 3 residues before it; the germline J gene fills it in. The V end lost 6 bases, the J end lost 0 bases, and 7 bases lay between the germline ends. The CDR3 length is 13 residues. Germline V gene sequence: CDR1 MNHEY, CDR2 SVGEGT.

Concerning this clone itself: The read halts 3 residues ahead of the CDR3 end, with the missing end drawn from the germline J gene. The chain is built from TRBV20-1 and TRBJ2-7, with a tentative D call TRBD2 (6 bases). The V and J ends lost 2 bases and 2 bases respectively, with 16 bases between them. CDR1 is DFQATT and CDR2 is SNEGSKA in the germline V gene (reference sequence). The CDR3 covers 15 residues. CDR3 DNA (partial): TGCAGTGCTAGATTTTCGGGAGAAGGGGCCTACGAG. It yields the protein CSARFSGEGAYE. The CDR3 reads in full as CSARFSGEGAYEQYF.

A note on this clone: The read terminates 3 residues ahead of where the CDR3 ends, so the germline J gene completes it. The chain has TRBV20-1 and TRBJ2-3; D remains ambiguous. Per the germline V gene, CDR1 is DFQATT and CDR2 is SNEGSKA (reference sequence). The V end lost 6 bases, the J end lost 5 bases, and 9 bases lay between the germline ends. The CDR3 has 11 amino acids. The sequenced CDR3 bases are TGCAGTGCAGCCCCAGGAGATACG. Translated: CSAAPGDT. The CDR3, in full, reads CSAAPGDTQYF.

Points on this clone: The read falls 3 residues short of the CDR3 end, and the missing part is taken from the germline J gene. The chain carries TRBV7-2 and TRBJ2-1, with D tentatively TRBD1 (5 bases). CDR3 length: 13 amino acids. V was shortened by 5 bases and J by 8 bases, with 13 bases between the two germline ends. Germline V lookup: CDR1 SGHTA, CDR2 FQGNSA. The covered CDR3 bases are TGTGCCAGCAGCCCGGTGCAGGGCGATGAG. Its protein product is CASSPVQGDE. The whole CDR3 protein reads CASSPVQGDEQFF.

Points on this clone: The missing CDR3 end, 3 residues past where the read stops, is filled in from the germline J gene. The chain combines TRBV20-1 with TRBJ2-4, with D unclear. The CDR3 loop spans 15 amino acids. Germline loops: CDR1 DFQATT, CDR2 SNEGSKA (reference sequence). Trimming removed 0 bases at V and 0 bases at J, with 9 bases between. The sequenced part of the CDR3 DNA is TGCAGTGCTAGAGAAGGCCTGCTAGCCAAAAACATT. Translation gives CSAREGLLAKNI. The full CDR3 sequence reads CSAREGLLAKNIQYF.

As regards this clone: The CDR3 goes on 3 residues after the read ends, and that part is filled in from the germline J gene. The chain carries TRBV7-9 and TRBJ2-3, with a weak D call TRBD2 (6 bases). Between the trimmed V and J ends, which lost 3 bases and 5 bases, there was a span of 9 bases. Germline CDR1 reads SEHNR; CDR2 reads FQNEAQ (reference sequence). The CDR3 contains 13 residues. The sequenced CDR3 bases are TGTGCCAGCAGCTTCGGGGGAGGAGATACG. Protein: CASSFGGGDT. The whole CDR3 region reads CASSFGGGDTQYF.

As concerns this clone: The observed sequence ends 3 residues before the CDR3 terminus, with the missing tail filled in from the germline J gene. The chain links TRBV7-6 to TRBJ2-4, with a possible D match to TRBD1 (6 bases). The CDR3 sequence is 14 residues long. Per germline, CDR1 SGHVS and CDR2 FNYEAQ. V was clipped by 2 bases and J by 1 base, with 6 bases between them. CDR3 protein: CASSLQGAKNIQYF. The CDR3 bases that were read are TGTGCCAGCAGCTTACAGGGGGCCAAAAACATT. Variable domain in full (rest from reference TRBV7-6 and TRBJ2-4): GAGVSQSPRYKVTKRGQDVALRCDPISGHVSLYWYRQALGQGPEFLTYFNYEAQQDKSGLPNDRFSAERPEGSISTLTIQRTEQRDSAMYRCASSLQGAKNIQYFGAGTRLSVL.

The CDR3 is CASTLSGSTDTQYF. The DNA read from the CDR3 is TGTGCCAGCACTCTATCGGGTAGCACAGATACG. The chain uses TRBV2 and TRBJ2-3; D uncertain. The read ends 3 residues early relative to the CDR3; the germline J gene fills the gap. Germline V gene sequence: CDR1 SNHLY, CDR2 FYNNEI. Trimming pared 7 bases from V and 0 bases from J, leaving 11 bases between. The CDR3 extends over 14 amino acids.

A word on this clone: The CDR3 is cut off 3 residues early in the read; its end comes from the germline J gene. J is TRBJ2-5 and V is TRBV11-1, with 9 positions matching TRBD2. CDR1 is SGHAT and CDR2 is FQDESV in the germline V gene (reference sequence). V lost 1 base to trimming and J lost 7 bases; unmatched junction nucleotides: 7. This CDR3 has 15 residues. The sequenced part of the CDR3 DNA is TGTGCCAGCAGCTTAGGAGGGGTAGCGGGAGCGACC. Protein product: CASSLGGVAGAT. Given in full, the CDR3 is CASSLGGVAGATQYF.

CDR3 region: CASSPPSLAGGDTDTQYF. The sequenced CDR3 bases are TGTGCCAGCTCACCACCTTCACTAGCGGGAGGGGACACAGATACG. This sequence joins TRBV18 and TRBJ2-3, with 13 bases identical to TRBD2. The read halts 3 residues ahead of the CDR3 end, with the missing end drawn from the germline J gene. The V and J ends lost 0 bases and 2 bases, in that order; junction bases with no gene match: 5. Germline values: CDR1 KGHSH, CDR2 LQKENI. The CDR3 extends over 18 amino acids.

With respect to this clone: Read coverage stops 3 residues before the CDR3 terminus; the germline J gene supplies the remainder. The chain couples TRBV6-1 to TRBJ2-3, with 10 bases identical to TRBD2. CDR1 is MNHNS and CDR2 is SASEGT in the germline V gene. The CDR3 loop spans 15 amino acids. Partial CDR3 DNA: TGTGCCAGCAGTGCGGTACTAGCGGGGAGAGAGACG. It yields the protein CASSAVLAGRET. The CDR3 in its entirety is CASSAVLAGRETQYF.